This T cell receptor (beta chain) appears in the sequencing data of a study of a mutant IDH1 vaccine in newly diagnosed glioma. Overall study context: Sex distribution of treated patients was roughly 62% male and about 38% female; mean age was around 40 years. Patients' prior therapy spanned radiotherapy, temozolomide, or both; most underwent both. The V12 visit happened in week 35, and the V13 visit happened in week 47. Findings of the study overall: Of the patients, about 95% had vaccine-induced immune responses.

Details on this clone: Its antigen is unknown.

Using immunoSEQ multiplex PCR, the repertoire was profiled, and TCRdb retains in-frame clones only, with some absent. The table includes roughly 32,000 clones, 79% detected once. J lost 5 bases, V lost 5 bases, and 10 bases had no gene match. CDR3 length equals 15 residues. CDR1 is MNHEY, CDR2 SMNVEV, per germline (reference sequence). This sample's time point: week 35, safety follow-up. One vaccine dose held 300 ug of mutant IDH1 20-mer peptide and came with topical imiquimod. The sample in question was PBMCs, obtained from a glioma patient whose treatment included an IDH1 peptide vaccine. The chain has TRBV27 and TRBJ2-7, with 9 bases that match TRBD1. The receptor was isolated from a woman aged 25 to 39 with glioma. Some clones in this sample may be carry-over from other donors' samples. The CDR3 spells CASSTPPGQGNEQYF. DNA of the CDR3: TGTGCCAGCAGTACCCCGCCGGGACAGGGCAACGAGCAGTACTTC.